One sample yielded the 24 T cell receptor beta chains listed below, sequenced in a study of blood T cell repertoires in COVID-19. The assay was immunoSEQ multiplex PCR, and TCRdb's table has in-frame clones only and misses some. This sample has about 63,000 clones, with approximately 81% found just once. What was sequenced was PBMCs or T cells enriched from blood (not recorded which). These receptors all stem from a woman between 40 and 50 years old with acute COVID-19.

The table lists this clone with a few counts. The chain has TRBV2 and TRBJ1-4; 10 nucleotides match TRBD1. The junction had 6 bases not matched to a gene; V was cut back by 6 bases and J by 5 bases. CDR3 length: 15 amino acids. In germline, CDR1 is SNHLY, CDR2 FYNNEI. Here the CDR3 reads CASRDRGWLNEKLFF. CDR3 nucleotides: TGTGCCAGCAGGGACAGGGGGTGGTTGAATGAAAAACTGTTTTTT.

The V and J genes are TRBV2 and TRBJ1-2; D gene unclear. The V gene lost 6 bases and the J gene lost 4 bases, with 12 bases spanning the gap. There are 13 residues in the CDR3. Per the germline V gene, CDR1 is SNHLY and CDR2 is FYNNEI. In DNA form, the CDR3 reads TGTGCCAGCAGCTTAAGCGGGGTCTATGGCTACACCTTC. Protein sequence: CASSLSGVYGYTF.

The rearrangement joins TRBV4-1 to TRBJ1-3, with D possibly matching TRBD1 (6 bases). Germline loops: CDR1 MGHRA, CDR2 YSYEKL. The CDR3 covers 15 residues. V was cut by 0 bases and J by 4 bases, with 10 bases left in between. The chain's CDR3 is CASSQDRGSGNTIYF. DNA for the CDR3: TGCGCCAGCAGCCAAGACAGGGGTTCGGGAAACACCATATATTTT.

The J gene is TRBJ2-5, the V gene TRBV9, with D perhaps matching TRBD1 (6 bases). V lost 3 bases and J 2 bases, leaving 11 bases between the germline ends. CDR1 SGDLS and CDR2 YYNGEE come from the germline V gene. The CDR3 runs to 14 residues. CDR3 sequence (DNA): TGTGCCAGCAGCGCAGGGGTTGGACAAGAGACCCAGTACTTC. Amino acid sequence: CASSAGVGQETQYF.

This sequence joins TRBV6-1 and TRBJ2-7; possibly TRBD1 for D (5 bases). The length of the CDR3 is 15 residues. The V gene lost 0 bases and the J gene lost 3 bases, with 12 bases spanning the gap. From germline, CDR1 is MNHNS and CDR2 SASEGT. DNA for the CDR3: TGTGCCAGCAGTGAAGCGCAAGGGGCGAACTACGAGCAGTACGTC. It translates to CASSEAQGANYEQYV.

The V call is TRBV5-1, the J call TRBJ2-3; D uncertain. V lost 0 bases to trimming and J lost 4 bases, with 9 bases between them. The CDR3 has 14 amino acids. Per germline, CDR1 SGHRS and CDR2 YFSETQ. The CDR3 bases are TGCGCCAGCAGCTTGGGTTCGTTCGCAGATACGCAGTATTTT. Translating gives CASSLGSFADTQYF.

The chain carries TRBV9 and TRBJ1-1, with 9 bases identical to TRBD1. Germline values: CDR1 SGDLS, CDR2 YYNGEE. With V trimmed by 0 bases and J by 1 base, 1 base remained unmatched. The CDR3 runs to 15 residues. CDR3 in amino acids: CASSVGTGANTEAFF. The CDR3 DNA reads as TGTGCCAGCAGCGTAGGGACAGGGGCGAACACTGAAGCTTTCTTT.

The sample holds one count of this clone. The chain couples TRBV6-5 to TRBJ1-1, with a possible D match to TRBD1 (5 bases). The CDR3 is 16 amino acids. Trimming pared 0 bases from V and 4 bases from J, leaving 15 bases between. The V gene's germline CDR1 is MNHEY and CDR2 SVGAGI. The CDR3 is CASSYSNGRGGTEAFF. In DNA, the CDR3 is TGTGCCAGCAGTTACTCGAACGGGCGGGGGGGCACTGAAGCTTTCTTT.

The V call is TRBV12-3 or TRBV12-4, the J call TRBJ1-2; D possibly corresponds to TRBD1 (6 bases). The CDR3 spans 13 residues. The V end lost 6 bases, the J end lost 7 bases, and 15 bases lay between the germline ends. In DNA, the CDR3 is TGTGCCAGCAGCGTCTACAGGGCTGGTGGCTACACCTTC. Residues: CASSVYRAGGYTF.

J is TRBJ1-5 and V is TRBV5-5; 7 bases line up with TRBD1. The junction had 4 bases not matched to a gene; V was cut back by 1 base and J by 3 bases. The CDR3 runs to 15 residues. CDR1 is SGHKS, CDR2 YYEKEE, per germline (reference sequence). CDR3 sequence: CASSLHGQANQPQHF. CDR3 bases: TGTGCCAGCAGCTTGCATGGACAGGCCAATCAGCCCCAGCATTTT.

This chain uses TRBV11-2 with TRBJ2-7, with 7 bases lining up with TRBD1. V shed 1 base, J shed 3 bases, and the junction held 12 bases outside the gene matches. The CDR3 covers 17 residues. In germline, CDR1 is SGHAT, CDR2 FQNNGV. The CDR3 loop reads CASSLALTGITDYEQYF. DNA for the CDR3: TGTGCCAGCAGCTTAGCCCTGACAGGGATTACTGACTACGAGCAGTACTTC.

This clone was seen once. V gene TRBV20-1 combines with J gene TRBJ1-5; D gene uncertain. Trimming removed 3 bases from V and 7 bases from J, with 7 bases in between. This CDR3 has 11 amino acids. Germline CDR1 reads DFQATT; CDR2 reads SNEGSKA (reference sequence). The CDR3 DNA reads TGCAGTGCTAGGGTGGGCCAGCCCCAGCATTTT. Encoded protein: CSARVGQPQHF.

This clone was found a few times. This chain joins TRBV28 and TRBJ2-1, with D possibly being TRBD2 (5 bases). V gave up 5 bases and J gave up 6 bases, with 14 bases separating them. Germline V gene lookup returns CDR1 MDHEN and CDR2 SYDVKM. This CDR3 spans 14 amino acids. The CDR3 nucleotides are TGTGCCAGCAGTGGAGGAGGCGGGTTCAATGAGCAGTTCTTC. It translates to CASSGGGGFNEQFF.

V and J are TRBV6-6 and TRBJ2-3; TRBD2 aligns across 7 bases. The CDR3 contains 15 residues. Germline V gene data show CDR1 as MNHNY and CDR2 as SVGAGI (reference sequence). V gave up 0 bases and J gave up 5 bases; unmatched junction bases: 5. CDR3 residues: CASSYSRPGGDTQYF. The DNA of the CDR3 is TGTGCCAGCAGTTACTCGAGACCGGGGGGAGATACGCAGTATTTT.

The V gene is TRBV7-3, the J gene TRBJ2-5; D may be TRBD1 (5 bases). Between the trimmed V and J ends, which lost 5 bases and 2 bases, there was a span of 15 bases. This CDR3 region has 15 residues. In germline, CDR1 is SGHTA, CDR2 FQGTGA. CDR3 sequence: CASSLSPGAQETQYF. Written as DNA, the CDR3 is TGTGCCAGCAGCCTCTCCCCTGGGGCTCAAGAGACCCAGTACTTC.

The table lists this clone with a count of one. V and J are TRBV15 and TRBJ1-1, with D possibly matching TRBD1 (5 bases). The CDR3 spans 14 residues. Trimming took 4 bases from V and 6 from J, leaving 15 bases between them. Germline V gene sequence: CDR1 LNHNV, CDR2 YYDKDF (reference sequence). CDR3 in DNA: TGTGCCACCAGCACAGAATCAACGGGGGCTGAAGCTTTCTTT. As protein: CATSTESTGAEAFF.

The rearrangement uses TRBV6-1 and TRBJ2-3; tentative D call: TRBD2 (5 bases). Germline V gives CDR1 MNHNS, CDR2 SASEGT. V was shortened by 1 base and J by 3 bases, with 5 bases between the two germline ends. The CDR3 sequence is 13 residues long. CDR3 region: CASSEGTTDTQYF. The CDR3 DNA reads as TGTGCCAGCAGTGAAGGGACTACAGATACGCAGTATTTT.

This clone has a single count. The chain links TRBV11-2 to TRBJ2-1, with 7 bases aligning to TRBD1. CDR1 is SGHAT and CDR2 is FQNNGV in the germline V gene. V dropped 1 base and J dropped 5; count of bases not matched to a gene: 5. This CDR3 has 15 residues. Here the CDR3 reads CASSLGGQSHNEQFF. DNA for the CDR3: TGTGCCAGCAGCTTAGGGGGACAGTCACACAATGAGCAGTTCTTC.

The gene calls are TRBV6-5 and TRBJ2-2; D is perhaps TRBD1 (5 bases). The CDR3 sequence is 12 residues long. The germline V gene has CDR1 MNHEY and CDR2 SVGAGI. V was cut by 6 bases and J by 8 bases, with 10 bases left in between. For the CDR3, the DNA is TGTGCCAGCAGCCTCAGGGATGGGGAGCTGTTTTTT. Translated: CASSLRDGELFF.

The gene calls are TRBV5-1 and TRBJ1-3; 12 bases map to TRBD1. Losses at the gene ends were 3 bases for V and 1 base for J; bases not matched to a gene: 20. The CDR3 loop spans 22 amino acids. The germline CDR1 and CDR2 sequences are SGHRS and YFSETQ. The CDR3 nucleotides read TGCGCCAGCAGCTCCTCCAATGCGGGGACAGGGGGCTACGCTGGTTCTGGAAACACCATATATTTT. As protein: CASSSSNAGTGGYAGSGNTIYF.

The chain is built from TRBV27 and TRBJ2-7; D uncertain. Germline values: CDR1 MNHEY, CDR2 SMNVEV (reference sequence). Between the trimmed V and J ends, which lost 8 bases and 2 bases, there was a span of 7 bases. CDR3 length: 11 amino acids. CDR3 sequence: CASGLTYEQYF. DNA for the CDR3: TGTGCCAGCGGCTTAACCTACGAGCAGTACTTC.

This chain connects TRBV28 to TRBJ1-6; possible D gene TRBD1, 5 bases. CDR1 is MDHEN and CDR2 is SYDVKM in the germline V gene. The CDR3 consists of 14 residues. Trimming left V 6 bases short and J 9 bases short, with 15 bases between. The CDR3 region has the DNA TGTGCCAGCAGCCTCGGGGGTGCGGGTTCACCCCTCCACTTT. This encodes CASSLGGAGSPLHF.

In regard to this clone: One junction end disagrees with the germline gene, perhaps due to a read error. CDR3 loop: CASSSPDRPGSTQAFF. DNA of the CDR3: TGTGCCAGCAGTTCTCCGGACAGGCCGGGGAGCACTCAAGCTTTCTTT. This chain uses TRBV6-5 with TRBJ1-1; 7 bases agree with TRBD1. Germline loops: CDR1 MNHEY, CDR2 SVGAGI. The length of the CDR3 is 16 residues.

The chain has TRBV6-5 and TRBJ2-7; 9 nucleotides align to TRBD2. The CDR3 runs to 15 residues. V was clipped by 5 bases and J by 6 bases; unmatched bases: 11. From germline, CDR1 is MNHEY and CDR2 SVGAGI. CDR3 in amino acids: CASSPLGGGAGEQYV. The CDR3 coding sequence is TGTGCCAGCAGTCCTCTAGGCGGGGGGGCGGGCGAGCAGTACGTC.